Following are 13 T cell receptor beta chains from one sample sequenced in a study of shared clonotypes between healthy human individuals. Repertoires were generated with immunoSEQ multiplex PCR, while TCRdb's copy carries only in-frame clones and drops some. The table has more than 2,000,000 clones, over 90% seen once. The specimen sequenced was naive CD4+ T cells from PBMCs. Subset: CD45RA+ positively selected. These receptor sequences come from a man aged 18-30 years in good health. Some clones in this sample may be carry-over from other donors' samples.

This clone appeared a single time. The chain employs TRBV7-6 and TRBJ2-7; 8 nucleotides match TRBD1. The V and J ends lost 4 bases and 4 bases, in that order; junction bases with no gene match: 9. This CDR3 comprises 15 residues. The germline CDR1 and CDR2 sequences are SGHVS and FNYEAQ. CDR3 loop: CASSSLTGGGYEQYF. CDR3 DNA: TGTGCCAGCAGCTCATTAACAGGGGGTGGGTACGAGCAGTACTTC.

The chain uses TRBV11-2 and TRBJ1-2; no firm D call. Germline-derived CDR1 and CDR2 are SGHAT and FQNNGV. This CDR3 has 13 residues. Trimming shortened V by 1 base and J by 4 bases, and 7 bases separated the two germline ends. The CDR3: CASSLGVSYGYTF. The CDR3 nucleotides read TGTGCCAGCAGCTTAGGGGTTTCCTATGGCTACACCTTC.

This chain links TRBV6-5 with TRBJ2-5; weak D call: TRBD1 (5 bases). Germline V CDR1 and CDR2: MNHEY, SVGAGI. Trimming took 8 bases from V and 7 from J, leaving 14 bases between them. The CDR3 loop spans 12 amino acids. CDR3 coding DNA: TGTGCCAGCTACCAAGCCACAGGGACCCAGTACTTC. It yields the protein CASYQATGTQYF.

CDR3 sequence: CASSERTRGRLTFF. The CDR3 nucleotides are TGTGCCAGCAGTGAACGAACCAGGGGGCGCTTAACTTTCTTT. V usage is TRBV6-1 and J usage is TRBJ1-1, with 8 bases aligning to TRBD1. V lost 2 bases and J lost 12; bases outside the gene matches: 11. The CDR3 covers 14 residues. Germline V gene data show CDR1 as MNHNS and CDR2 as SASEGT.

The V gene is TRBV5-6, the J gene TRBJ2-7; a weak D match, TRBD1 (6 bases). The V gene's germline CDR1 is SGHDT and CDR2 YYEEEE. The CDR3 has 15 amino acids. V was trimmed by 6 bases and J by 1 base, leaving 17 bases between them. The CDR3 coding sequence is TGTGCCAGCAACTACAAGCTTAGGGGGTCCTACGAGCAGTACTTC. Protein sequence: CASNYKLRGSYEQYF.

CDR3 coding DNA: TGCGCCAGCAGCCACCAAAGGGGGGTAAGCTCCTACAATGAGCAGTTCTTC. It encodes CASSHQRGVSSYNEQFF. J is TRBJ2-1 and V is TRBV4-1; either TRBD1 or TRBD2 may supply D (6 bases each). Germline loops: CDR1 MGHRA, CDR2 YSYEKL. This CDR3 comprises 17 residues. The V end lost 3 bases, the J end lost 0 bases, and 15 bases lay between the germline ends.

The chain couples TRBV2 to TRBJ1-5; 8 positions agree with TRBD1. V lost 6 bases and J lost 2; bases outside the gene matches: 9. The CDR3 extends over 16 amino acids. Germline V gene sequence: CDR1 SNHLY, CDR2 FYNNEI. CDR3 loop: CASSPGGPRGNQPQHF. CDR3 DNA sequence: TGTGCCAGCAGCCCAGGGGGCCCGCGAGGCAATCAGCCCCAGCATTTT.

The J gene is TRBJ2-7, the V gene TRBV5-4; 7 bases are shared with TRBD1. Germline values: CDR1 SGHNT, CDR2 YYREEE (reference sequence). Trimming at V came to 3 bases and at J to 4 bases, leaving 16 bases not matched to a gene. This CDR3 comprises 17 residues. In DNA form, the CDR3 reads TGTGCCAGCAGCTCCGGAGCCGACAGGGTGGTTGGGTACGAGCAGTACTTC. It yields the protein CASSSGADRVVGYEQYF.

This clone appeared once. V gene TRBV6-5 combines with J gene TRBJ1-2, with D unclear. The V gene lost 5 bases and the J gene lost 5 bases, with 9 bases spanning the gap. Per germline, CDR1 MNHEY and CDR2 SVGAGI. There are 12 residues in the CDR3. CDR3 amino acids: CASSRKNYGYTF. DNA of the CDR3: TGTGCCAGCAGTCGCAAAAATTATGGCTACACCTTC.

This clone is a singleton in its sample. The chain carries TRBV27 and TRBJ2-7; possibly TRBD1 for D (6 bases). The V gene's germline CDR1 is MNHEY and CDR2 SMNVEV (reference sequence). V gave up 3 bases and J gave up 7 bases, with 22 bases separating them. This CDR3 has 16 residues. CDR3 nucleotides: TGTGCCAGCAGTTTTGCCATCGGGACACTTTCCTGGGAGCAGTACTTC. It specifies CASSFAIGTLSWEQYF.

Notes on this clone: The same CDR3 also results from other DNA sequences found in this sample. V gene TRBV5-4 combines with J gene TRBJ2-5, with D perhaps being TRBD1 or TRBD2 (5 bases each). Germline-derived CDR1 and CDR2 are SGHNT and YYREEE (reference sequence). This CDR3 spans 13 amino acids. Between the trimmed V and J ends, which lost 2 bases and 3 bases, there was a span of 8 bases. The CDR3 loop reads CASSFRGEETQYF. CDR3 coding DNA: TGTGCCAGCAGCTTTAGAGGGGAAGAGACCCAGTACTTC.

The chain links TRBV5-1 to TRBJ2-3; D is perhaps TRBD1 or TRBD2 (5 bases each). Germline V gene sequence: CDR1 SGHRS, CDR2 YFSETQ. V was pared by 4 bases and J by 6 bases, with 24 bases between. This CDR3 comprises 17 residues. The CDR3 protein is CASSLDPPGQGGDTQYF. DNA for the CDR3: TGCGCCAGCAGCCTCGATCCCCCGGGGCAGGGTGGGGATACGCAGTATTTT. Full variable domain (missing parts from reference TRBV5-1 and TRBJ2-3): KAGVTQTPRYLIKTRGQQVTLSCSPISGHRSVSWYQQTPGQGLQFLFEYFSETQRNKGNFPGRFSGRQFSNSRSEMNVSTLELGDSALYLCASSLDPPGQGGDTQYFGPGTRLTVL.

The chain's CDR3 is CAIREGGARNEQFF. CDR3 DNA sequence: TGTGCCATCAGAGAAGGGGGCGCGCGGAATGAGCAGTTCTTC. This chain joins TRBV10-3 and TRBJ2-1; TRBD1 matches 7 bases. Germline assignment: CDR1 ENHRY and CDR2 SYGVKD. The CDR3 has 14 residues. V was pared by 6 bases and J by 7 bases, with 9 bases of the junction left unmatched.